This TCR beta chain was obtained from a study of low-dose radiotherapy and immunotherapy resistance in tumors. There are 12 residues in the CDR3. The germline V gene has CDR1 MDHEN and CDR2 SYDVKM. Trimming cost V 2 bases and J 4 bases, with 3 bases left between them. Time point noted: after trial treatment. Treatment indicated: LDRT plus nivolumab, ipilimumab, low-dose cyclophosphamide and aspirin (RACIN trial). cDNA synthesis used a TRAV/TRBV-specific primer set for both chains. Over approximately 19 PCR cycles, TCRs were amplified from a constant-region primer and V-primer adapter. MiXCR, run by TCRdb on the reads, gives a single entry per CDR3 protein. The sample has 60,000 or so distinct CDR3 sequences; 23% are singletons.

The receptor comes from a male donor with prostate cancer. The rearrangement uses TRBV28 and TRBJ1-5; D is unresolved. The material was PBMCs, obtained after low-dose radiotherapy plus immunotherapy. CDR3 region: CASSLLNQPQHF. CDR3 nucleotide sequence: TGTGCCAGCAGTTTACTAAATCAGCCCCAGCATTTT.